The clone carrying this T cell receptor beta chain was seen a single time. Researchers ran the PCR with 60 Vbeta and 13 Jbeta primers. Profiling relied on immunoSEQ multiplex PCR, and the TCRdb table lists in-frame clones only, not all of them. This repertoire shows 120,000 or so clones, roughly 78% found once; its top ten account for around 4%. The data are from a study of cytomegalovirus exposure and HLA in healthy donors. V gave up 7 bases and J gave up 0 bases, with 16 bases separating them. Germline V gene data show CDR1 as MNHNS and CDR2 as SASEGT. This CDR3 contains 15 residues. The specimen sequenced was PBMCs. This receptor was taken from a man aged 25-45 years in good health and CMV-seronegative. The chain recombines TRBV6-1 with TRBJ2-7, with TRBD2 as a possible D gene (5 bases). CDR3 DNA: TGTGCCAGCACCTCTGCCGGAGGAAGCTCCTACGAGCAGTACTTC. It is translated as CASTSAGGSSYEQYF.